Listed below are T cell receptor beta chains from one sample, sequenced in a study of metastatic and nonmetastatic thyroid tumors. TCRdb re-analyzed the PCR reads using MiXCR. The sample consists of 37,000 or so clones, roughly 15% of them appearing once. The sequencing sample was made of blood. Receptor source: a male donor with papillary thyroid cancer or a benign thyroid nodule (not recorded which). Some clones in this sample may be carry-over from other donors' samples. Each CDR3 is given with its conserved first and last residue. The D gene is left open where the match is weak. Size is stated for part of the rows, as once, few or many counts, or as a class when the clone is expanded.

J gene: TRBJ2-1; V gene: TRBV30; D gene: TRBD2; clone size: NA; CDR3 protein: CAWSPLAGDVNEQFF; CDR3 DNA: TGTGCCTGGTCCCCCCTAGCGGGAGATGTAAATGAGCAGTTCTTC
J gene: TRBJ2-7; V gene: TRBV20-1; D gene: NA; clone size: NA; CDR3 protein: CSATENWPIRTYEQYF; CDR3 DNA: TGCAGTGCTACGGAAAATTGGCCGATCCGCACCTACGAGCAGTACTTC
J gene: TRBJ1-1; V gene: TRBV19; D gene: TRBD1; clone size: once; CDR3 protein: CASRWNSGTENTEAFF; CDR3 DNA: TGTGCCAGTAGGTGGAACTCCGGGACAGAGAACACTGAAGCTTTCTTT
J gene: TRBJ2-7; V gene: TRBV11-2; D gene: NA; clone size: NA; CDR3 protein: CASSQPGFEPPHF; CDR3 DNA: TGTGCCAGCAGCCAACCGGGATTTGAACCGCCGCACTTC
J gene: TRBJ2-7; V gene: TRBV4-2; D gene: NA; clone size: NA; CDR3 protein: CASSQDRSSSYEQYF; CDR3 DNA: TGTGCCAGCAGCCAAGACCGCAGCAGCTCCTACGAGCAGTACTTC
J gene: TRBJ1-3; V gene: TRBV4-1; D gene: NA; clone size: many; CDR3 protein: CASSQEGVSSGNTIYF; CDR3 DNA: TGCGCCAGCAGCCAAGAGGGGGTGAGCTCTGGAAACACCATATATTTT
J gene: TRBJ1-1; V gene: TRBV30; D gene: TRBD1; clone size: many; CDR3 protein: CAWKTGVEAFF; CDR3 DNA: TGTGCCTGGAAAACAGGGGTCGAAGCTTTCTTT
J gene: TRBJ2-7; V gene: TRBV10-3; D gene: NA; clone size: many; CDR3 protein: CAISEIGYGYEQYF; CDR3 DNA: TGTGCCATCAGTGAAATAGGGTACGGCTACGAGCAGTACTTC
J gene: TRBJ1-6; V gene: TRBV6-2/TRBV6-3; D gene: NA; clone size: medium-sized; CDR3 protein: CASSYSRTLSSYNSPLHF; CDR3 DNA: TGTGCCAGCAGTTATTCTCGGACCCTGAGCTCCTATAATTCACCCCTCCACTTT
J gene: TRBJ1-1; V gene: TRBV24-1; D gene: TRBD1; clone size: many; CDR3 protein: CATSGSPGQGAHTEAFF; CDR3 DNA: TGTGCCACCAGTGGGAGCCCGGGACAGGGGGCCCACACTGAAGCTTTCTTT
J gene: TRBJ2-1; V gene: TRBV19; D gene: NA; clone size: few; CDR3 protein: CVSSGGANNEQFF; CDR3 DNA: TGTGTCAGTTCCGGCGGGGCCAACAATGAGCAGTTCTTC
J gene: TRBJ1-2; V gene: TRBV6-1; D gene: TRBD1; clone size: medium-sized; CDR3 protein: CASSARTGRANYGYTF; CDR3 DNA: TGTGCCAGCAGTGCTCGGACAGGGCGGGCTAACTATGGCTACACCTTC
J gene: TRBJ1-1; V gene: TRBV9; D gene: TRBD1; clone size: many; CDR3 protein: CASSESGTGNDRAFF; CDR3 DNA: TGTGCCAGCAGTGAGTCCGGGACAGGGAATGATAGGGCTTTCTTT
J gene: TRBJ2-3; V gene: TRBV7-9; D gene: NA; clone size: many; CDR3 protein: CASSSIAGVDTQYF; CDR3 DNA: TGTGCCAGCAGCTCAATCGCAGGGGTAGATACGCAGTATTTT
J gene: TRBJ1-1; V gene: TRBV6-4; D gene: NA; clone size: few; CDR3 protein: CASSLRVDVSEAFF; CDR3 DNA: TGTGCCAGCAGCCTAAGGGTGGACGTCTCTGAAGCTTTCTTT
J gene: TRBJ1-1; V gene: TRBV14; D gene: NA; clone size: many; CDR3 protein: CASSHLIMNTEAFF; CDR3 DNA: TGTGCCAGCAGCCATCTAATCATGAACACTGAAGCTTTCTTT
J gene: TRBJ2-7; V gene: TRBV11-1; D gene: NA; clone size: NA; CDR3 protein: CASSLLSVRGGFYEQYF; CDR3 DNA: TGTGCCAGCAGCCTCCTAAGTGTCCGAGGGGGGTTCTACGAGCAGTACTTC
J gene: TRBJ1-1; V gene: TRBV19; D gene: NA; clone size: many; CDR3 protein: CASMVRAGRSDTEAFF; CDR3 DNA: TGTGCCAGTATGGTGAGAGCAGGGCGGTCGGACACTGAAGCTTTCTTT
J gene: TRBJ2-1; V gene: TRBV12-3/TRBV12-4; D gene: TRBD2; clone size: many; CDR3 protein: CASSLSSGGDEQFF; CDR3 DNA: TGTGCCAGCAGTTTGTCTAGCGGGGGTGATGAGCAGTTCTTC
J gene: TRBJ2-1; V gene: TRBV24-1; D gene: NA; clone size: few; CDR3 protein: CTTRPRETVWLNEQFF; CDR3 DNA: TGTACCACCAGGCCAAGGGAAACAGTGTGGCTGAATGAGCAGTTCTTC
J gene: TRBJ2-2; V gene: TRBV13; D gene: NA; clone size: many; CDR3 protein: CASSLALGIANTGELFF; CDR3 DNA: TGTGCCAGCAGCTTAGCTCTCGGCATCGCGAACACCGGGGAGCTGTTTTTT
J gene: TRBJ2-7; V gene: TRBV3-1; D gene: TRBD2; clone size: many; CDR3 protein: CASSHELAGNEQYF; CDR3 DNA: TGTGCCAGCAGCCATGAGCTAGCGGGAAACGAGCAGTACTTC
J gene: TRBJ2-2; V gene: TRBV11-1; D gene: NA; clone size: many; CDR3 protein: CASSLRQGGTGELFF; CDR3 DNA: TGTGCCAGCAGCTTACGGCAGGGGGGCACCGGGGAGCTGTTTTTT
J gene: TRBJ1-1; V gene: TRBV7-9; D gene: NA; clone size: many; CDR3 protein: CASSSVAGDTEAFF; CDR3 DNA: TGTGCCAGCAGCTCGGTGGCCGGAGACACTGAAGCTTTCTTT
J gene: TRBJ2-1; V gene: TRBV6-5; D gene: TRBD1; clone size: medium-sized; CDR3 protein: CASSYPGQGANEQFF; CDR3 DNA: TGTGCCAGCAGTTACCCGGGACAGGGGGCGAATGAGCAGTTCTTC
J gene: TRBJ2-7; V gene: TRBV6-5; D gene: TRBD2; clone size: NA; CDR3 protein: CASRYFTSGRSYEQYF; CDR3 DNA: TGTGCCAGCCGCTACTTCACTAGCGGGAGATCCTACGAGCAGTACTTC
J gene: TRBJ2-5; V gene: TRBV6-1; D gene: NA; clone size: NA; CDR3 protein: CASRPRSGTQETQYF; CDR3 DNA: TGTGCCAGCAGGCCACGTAGCGGAACCCAAGAGACCCAGTACTTC
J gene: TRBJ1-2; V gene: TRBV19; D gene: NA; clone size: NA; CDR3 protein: CASSISGGEGYTF; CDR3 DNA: TGTGCCAGTAGTATCTCCGGCGGGGAGGGCTACACCTTC
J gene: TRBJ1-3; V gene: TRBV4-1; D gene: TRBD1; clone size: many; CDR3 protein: CASSQGGQAGNTIYF; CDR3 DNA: TGCGCCAGCAGCCAAGGCGGACAGGCCGGAAACACCATATATTTT
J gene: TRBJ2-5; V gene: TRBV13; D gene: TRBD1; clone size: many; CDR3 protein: CASSSTGEETQYF; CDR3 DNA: TGTGCCAGCAGCTCGACAGGGGAAGAGACCCAGTACTTC
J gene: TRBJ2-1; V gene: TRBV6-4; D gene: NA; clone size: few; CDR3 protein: CACSHSAGTGAEQFF; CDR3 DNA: TGTGCCTGCAGTCACTCGGCGGGCACGGGGGCGGAGCAGTTCTTC
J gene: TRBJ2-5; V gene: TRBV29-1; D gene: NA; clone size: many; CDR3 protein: CSVVGGAHQETQYF; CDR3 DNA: TGCAGCGTTGTTGGGGGGGCCCACCAAGAGACCCAGTACTTC
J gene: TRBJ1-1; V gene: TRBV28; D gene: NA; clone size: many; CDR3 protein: CASSPGQNTEAFF; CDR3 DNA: TGTGCCAGCAGTCCGGGACAGAACACTGAAGCTTTCTTT
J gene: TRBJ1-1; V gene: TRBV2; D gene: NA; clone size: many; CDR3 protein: CATHRGIMNTEAFF; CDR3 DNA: TGTGCCACCCACCGGGGGATCATGAACACTGAAGCTTTCTTT
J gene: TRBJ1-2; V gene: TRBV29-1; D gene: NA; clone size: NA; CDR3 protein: CSVVVTGEPGEANYGYTF; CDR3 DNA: TGCAGCGTTGTGGTAACCGGGGAACCAGGTGAAGCTAACTATGGCTACACCTTC
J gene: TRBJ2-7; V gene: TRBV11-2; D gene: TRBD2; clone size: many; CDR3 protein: CASSSLAGGPLDYEQYF; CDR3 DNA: TGTGCCAGCAGCTCTCTAGCGGGGGGCCCTCTGGACTACGAGCAGTACTTC
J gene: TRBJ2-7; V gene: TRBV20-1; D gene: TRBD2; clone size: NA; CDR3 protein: CSATSAGGRREQYF; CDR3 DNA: TGCAGTGCTACCTCAGCGGGAGGGCGGCGGGAGCAGTACTTC
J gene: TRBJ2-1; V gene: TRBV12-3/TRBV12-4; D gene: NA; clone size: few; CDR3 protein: CASSPPKPEKFF; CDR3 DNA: TGTGCCAGCAGTCCCCCCAAACCAGAGAAGTTCTTC
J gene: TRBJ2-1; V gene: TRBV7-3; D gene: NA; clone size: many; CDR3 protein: CASSSRASSKQFF; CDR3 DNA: TGTGCCAGCAGCTCCCGAGCCTCCTCGAAGCAGTTCTTC
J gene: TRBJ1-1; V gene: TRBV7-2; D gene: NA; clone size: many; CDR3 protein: CASSLGGSSAEAFF; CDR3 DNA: TGTGCCAGCAGCTTAGGGGGCAGTTCGGCTGAAGCTTTCTTT
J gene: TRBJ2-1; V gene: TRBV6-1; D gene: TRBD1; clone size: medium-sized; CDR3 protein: CASNPGQGVWEQFF; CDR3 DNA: TGTGCCAGCAATCCGGGACAGGGGGTGTGGGAGCAGTTCTTC
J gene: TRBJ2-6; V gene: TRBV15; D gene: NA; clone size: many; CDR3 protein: CATSRGGGANVLTF; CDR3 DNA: TGTGCCACCAGCAGAGGGGGTGGGGCCAACGTCCTGACTTTC
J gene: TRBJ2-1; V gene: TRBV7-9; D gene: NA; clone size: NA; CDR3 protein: CASSSSSETFF; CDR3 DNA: TGTGCCAGCAGCTCTTCTAGCGAGACGTTCTTC
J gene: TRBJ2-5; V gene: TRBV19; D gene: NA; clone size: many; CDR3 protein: CASRFSGRETQYF; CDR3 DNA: TGTGCCAGTAGATTTTCAGGGAGGGAGACCCAGTACTTC
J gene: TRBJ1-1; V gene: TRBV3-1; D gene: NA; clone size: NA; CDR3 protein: CASSQCTEAFF; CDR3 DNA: TGTGCCAGCAGCCAATGTACAGAAGCTTTCTTT